This paragraph reports one T cell receptor beta chain. TCRdb ran MiXCR on the 5' RACE reads and lists one entry per CDR3 protein. The top ten hold 7.5% to 9.5% of the sample, which has fewer than 650,000 distinct CDR3 sequences, about 22% seen once. This entry is derived from a study of T-cell memory formation after mild COVID-19. As for the study in general: Largely, TCR clusters stayed within a single donor.

V was pared by 2 bases and J by 7 bases, with 11 bases of the junction left unmatched. The germline V gene has CDR1 LNHNV and CDR2 YYDKDF (reference sequence). This CDR3 region has 16 residues. This sequence was found in an adult woman who had mild COVID-19 (a few samples of this study predate the infection). Cell type and time point are not known. This rearrangement joins TRBV15 to TRBJ2-1; 7 bases align to TRBD1. Sequenced material: PBMCs or a T cell subset sorted from them (not recorded which). The CDR3 DNA reads as TGTGCCACCAGCAGAATGGGAGACAGGGTTTTAAATGAGCAGTTCTTC. Amino acid sequence: CATSRMGDRVLNEQFF.